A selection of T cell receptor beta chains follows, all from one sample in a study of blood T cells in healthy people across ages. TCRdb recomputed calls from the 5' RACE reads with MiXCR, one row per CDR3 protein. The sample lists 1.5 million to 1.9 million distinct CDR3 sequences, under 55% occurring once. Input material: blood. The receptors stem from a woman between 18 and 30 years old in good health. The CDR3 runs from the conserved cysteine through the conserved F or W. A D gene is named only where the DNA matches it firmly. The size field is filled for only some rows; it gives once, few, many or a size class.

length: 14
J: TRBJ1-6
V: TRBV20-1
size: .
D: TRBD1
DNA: TGCAGTGCTTGCCTGACAGGGGGCGGTTCACCCCTCCACTTT
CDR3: CSACLTGGGSPLHF

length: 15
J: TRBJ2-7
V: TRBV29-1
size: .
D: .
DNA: TGCAGCGTTGAAACTGGGGCGGGTCGTACCTACGAGCAGTACTTC
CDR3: CSVETGAGRTYEQYF

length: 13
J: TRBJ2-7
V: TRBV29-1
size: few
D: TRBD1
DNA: TGCAGCGTGACGGACAGGGGGTCTTACGAGCAGTACTTC
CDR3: CSVTDRGSYEQYF

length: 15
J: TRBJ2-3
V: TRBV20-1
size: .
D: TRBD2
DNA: TGCAGTGCTCTGACGACGGGGGGTCGGACAGATACGCAGTATTTT
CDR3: CSALTTGGRTDTQYF

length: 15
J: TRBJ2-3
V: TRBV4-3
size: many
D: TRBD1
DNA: TGCGCCAGCAGCCAACAGGGACAGGACACAGATACGCAGTATTTT
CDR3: CASSQQGQDTDTQYF

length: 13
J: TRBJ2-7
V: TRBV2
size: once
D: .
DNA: TGTGCCACCGTTGCGCGACAGACCTACGAGCAGTACTTC
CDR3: CATVARQTYEQYF

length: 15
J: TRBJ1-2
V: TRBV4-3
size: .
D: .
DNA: TGCGCCAGCAGCCAAGATCTGTCGGCAGGCTATGGCTACACCTTC
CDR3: CASSQDLSAGYGYTF

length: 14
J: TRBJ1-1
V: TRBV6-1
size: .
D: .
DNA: TGTGCCAGCAGTACCCTCGGGGCCAACGCTGAAGCTTTCTTT
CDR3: CASSTLGANAEAFF

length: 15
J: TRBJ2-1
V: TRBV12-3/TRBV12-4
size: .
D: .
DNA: TGTGCCAGCAGGTTCGGGGCCGTCAGGGGCGATGAGCAGTTCTTC
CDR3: CASRFGAVRGDEQFF

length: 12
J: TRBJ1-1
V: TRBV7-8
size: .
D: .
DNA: TGTGCCAGCAGCCCGCCGACCACTGAAGCTTTCTTT
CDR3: CASSPPTTEAFF

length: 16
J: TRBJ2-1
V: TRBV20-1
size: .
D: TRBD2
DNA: TGCAGTGCTAGAAGGGAGCGGGAGATAACCTACAATGAGCAGTTCTTC
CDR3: CSARREREITYNEQFF

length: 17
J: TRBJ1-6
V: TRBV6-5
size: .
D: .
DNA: TGTGCCAGCAGTTACGAGTTGTCAAGCTCCTATAATTCACCCCTCCACTTT
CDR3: CASSYELSSSYNSPLHF

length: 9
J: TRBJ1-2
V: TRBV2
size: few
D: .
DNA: TGTGCCAGCAGTGGGGGCCACACCTTC
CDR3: CASSGGHTF

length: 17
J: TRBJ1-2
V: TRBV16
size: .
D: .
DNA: TGTGCCAGCAGCCAGACAGCGGGGCCCCCCTCTAACTATGGCTACACCTTC
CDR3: CASSQTAGPPSNYGYTF

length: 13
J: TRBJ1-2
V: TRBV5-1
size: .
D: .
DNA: TGCGCCAGCAGCTTGGCCTCCAGAGTTGGCTACACCTTC
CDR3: CASSLASRVGYTF

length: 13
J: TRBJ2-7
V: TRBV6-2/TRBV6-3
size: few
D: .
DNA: TGTGCCAGCAGTTACGATCGATGGTACGAGCAGTACTTC
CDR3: CASSYDRWYEQYF